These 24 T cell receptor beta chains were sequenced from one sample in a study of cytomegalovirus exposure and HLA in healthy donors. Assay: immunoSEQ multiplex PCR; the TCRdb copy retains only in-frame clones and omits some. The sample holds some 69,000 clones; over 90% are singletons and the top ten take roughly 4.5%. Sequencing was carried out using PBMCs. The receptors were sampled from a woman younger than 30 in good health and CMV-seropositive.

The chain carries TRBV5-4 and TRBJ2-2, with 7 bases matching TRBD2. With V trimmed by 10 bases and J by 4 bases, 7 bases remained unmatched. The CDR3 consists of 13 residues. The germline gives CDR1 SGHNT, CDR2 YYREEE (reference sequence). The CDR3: CAFWVAGTGELFF. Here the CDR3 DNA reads TGTGCCTTCTGGGTAGCGGGCACCGGGGAGCTGTTTTTT.

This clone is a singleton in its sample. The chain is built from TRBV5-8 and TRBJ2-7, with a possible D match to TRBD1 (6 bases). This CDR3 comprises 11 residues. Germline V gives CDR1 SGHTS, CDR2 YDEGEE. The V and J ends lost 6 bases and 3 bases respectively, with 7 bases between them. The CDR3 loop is CASMGHYEQYF. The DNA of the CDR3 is TGTGCCAGCATGGGACACTACGAGCAGTACTTC.

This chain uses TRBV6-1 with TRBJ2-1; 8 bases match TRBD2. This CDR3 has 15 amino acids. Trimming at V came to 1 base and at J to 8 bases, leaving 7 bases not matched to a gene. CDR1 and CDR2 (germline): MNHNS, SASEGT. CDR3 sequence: CASSEDTGRAHEQFF. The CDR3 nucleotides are TGTGCCAGCAGTGAAGACACCGGGAGGGCCCATGAGCAGTTCTTC.

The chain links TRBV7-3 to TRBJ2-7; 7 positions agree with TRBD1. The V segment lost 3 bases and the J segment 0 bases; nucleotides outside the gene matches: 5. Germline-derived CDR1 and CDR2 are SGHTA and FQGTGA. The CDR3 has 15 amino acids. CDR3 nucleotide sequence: TGTGCCAGCAGCTTTCCGGGACAGAGCTCCTACGAGCAGTACTTC. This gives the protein CASSFPGQSSYEQYF.

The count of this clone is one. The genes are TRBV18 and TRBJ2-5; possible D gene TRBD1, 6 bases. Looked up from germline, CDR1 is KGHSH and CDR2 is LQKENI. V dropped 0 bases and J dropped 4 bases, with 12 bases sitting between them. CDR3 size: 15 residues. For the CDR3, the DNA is TGTGCCAGCTCACCACCACTCAGGGGCGGAGAGACCCAGTACTTC. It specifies CASSPPLRGGETQYF.

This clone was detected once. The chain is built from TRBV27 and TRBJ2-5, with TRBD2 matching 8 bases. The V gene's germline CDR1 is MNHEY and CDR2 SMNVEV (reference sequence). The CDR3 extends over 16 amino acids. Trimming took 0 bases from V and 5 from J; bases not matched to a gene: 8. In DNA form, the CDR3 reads TGTGCCAGCAGTTTATCGGCGGGACTAGTAGGCGAGACCCAGTACTTC. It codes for CASSLSAGLVGETQYF.

The CDR3 spells CASSSRTGFNYGYTF. CDR3 sequence (DNA): TGTGCCAGCAGTTCCCGGACAGGGTTTAACTATGGCTACACCTTC. The chain links TRBV6-6 to TRBJ1-2, with 8 bases lining up with TRBD1. V dropped 4 bases and J dropped 1; count of bases not matched to a gene: 5. The germline V gene encodes CDR1 MNHNY and CDR2 SVGAGI (reference sequence). CDR3 length: 15 amino acids.

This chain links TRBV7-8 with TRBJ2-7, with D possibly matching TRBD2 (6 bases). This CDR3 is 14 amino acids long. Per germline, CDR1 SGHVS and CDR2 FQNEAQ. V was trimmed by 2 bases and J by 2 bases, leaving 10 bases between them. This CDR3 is CASSLSGGTYEQYF. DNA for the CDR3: TGTGCCAGCAGCTTATCTGGCGGGACCTACGAGCAGTACTTC. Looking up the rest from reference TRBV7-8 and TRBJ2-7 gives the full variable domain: GAGVSQSPRYKVAKRGQDVALRCDPISGHVSLFWYQQALGQGPEFLTYFQNEAQLDKSGLPSDRFFAERPEGSVSTLKIQRTQQEDSAVYLCASSLSGGTYEQYFGPGTRLTVT.

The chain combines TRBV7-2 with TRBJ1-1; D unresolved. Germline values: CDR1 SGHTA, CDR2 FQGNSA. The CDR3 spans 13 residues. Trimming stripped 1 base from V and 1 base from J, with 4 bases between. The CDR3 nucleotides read TGTGCCAGCAGCTTAGGACAGAACACTGAAGCTTTCTTT. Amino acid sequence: CASSLGQNTEAFF.

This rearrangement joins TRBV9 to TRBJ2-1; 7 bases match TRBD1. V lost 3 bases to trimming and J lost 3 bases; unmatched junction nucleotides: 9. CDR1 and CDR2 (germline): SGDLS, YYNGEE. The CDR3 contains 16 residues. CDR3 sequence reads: CASSDRTGGDYNEQFF. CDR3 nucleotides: TGTGCCAGCAGCGACCGGACAGGTGGGGACTACAATGAGCAGTTCTTC.

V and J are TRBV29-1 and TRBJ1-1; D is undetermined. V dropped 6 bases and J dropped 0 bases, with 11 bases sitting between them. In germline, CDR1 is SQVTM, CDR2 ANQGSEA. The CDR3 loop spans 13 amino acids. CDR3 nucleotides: TGCAGCGTCTCACCCAGGATGAACACTGAAGCTTTCTTT. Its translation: CSVSPRMNTEAFF.

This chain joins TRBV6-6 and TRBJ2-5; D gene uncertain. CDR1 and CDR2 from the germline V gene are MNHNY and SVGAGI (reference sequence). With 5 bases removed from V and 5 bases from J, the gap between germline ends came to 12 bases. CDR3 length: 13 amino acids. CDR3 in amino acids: CASSRNLVETQYF. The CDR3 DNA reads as TGTGCCAGCAGTCGTAATTTAGTGGAGACCCAGTACTTC.

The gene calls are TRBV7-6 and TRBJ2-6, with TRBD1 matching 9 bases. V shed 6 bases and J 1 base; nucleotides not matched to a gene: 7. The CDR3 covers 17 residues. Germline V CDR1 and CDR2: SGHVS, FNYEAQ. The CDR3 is CASSYRGLISGANVLTF. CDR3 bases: TGTGCCAGCAGTTACAGGGGGCTCATATCTGGGGCCAACGTCCTGACTTTC.

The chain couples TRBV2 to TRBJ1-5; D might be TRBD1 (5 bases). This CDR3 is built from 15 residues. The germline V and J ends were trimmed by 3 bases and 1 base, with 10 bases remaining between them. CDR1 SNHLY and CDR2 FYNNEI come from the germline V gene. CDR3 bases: TGTGCCAGCAGTGAGTGGGGGGACAGCAATCAGCCCCAGCATTTT. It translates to CASSEWGDSNQPQHF.

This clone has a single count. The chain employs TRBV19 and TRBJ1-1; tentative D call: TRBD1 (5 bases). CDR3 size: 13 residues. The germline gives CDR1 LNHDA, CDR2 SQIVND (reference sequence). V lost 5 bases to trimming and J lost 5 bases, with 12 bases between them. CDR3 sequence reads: CASSLPGWTEAFF. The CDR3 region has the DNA TGTGCCAGTAGTTTACCAGGGTGGACTGAAGCTTTCTTT.

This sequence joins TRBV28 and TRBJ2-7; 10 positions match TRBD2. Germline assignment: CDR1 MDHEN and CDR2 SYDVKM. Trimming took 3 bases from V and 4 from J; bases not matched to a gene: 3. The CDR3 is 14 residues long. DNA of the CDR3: TGTGCCAGCAGTTTGGCTAGCGGGAGTTACGAGCAGTACTTC. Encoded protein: CASSLASGSYEQYF.

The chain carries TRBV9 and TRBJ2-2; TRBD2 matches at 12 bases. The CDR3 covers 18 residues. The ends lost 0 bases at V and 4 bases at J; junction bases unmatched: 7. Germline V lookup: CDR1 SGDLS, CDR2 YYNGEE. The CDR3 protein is CASSVATSGRGGTGELFF. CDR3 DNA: TGTGCCAGCAGCGTAGCGACTAGCGGGAGAGGCGGCACCGGGGAGCTGTTTTTT.

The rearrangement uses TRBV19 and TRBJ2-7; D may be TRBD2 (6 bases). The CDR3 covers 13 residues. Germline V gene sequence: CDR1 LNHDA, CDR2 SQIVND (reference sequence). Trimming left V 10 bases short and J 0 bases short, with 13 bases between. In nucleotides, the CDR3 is TGTGCCACCTCCGGGGGTGCCTCCTACGAGCAGTACTTC. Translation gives CATSGGASYEQYF.

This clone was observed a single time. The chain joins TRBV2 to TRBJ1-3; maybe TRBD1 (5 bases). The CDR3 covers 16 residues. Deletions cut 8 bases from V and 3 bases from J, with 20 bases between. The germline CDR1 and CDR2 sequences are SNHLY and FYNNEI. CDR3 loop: CASSTEQGVFGNTIYF. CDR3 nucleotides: TGTGCCAGCTCGACAGAGCAGGGTGTATTTGGAAACACCATATATTTT.

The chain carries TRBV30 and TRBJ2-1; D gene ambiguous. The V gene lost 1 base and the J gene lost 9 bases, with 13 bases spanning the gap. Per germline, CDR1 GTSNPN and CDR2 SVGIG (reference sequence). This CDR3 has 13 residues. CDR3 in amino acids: CAWSGAEWAEQFF. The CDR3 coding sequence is TGTGCCTGGAGTGGGGCTGAGTGGGCTGAGCAGTTCTTC.

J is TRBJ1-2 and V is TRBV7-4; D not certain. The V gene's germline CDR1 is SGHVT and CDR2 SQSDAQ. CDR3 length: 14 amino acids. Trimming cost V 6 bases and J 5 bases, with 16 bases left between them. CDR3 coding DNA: TGTGCCAGCAGGGCCCCGGGAGTCCAATATGGCTACACCTTC. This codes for CASRAPGVQYGYTF.

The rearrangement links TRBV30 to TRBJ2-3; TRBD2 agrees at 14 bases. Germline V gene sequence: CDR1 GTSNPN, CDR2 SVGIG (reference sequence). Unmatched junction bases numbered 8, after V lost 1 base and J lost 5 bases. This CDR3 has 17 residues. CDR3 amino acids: CAWSDKGTSGSGDTQYF. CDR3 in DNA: TGTGCCTGGAGTGACAAAGGGACTAGCGGGAGTGGAGATACGCAGTATTTT.

The CDR3 bases are TGTGCCAGCAGCTTAGAACCGTGGCGGGTTCTCTCCGGGGAGCTGTTTTTT. Amino acid sequence: CASSLEPWRVLSGELFF. The V and J genes are TRBV7-2 and TRBJ2-2; D might be TRBD2 (5 bases). CDR3 length: 17 amino acids. V gave up 1 base and J gave up 6 bases, with 18 bases separating them. Germline V gene sequence: CDR1 SGHTA, CDR2 FQGNSA.

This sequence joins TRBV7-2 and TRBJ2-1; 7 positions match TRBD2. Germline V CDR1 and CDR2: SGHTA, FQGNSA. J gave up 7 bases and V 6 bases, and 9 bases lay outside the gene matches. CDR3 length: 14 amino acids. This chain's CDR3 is CASRPAGRGNEQFF. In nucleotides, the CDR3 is TGTGCCAGCAGACCAGCGGGAAGAGGGAATGAGCAGTTCTTC.